The 30 T cell receptor beta chains reported below all come from one sample, sequenced in a study of breast tumors, draining lymph nodes, adjacent tissues listed by TCRdb under 2016. Lymph node samples came from the axillary draining lymph nodes of breast cancer patients. The method was multiplex PCR. TCRdb names Illumina HiSeq 2000 as the instrument used. The raw public reads went through TCRdb reprocessing: fastp at Q25, MiXCR clone calling, in-frame beta chains kept. Each entry merges the rows of one CDR3 protein and shows their most common DNA and genes. In this sample the table shows about 270,000 distinct CDR3 sequences, about 33% of which occur a single time. The top ten clonotypes cover about 1.2% of the sample. Sequencing used axillary lymph node tissue. Receptor source: a female donor with breast cancer. Some clones in this sample may be carry-over from other donors' samples.

This clonotype was observed at least ten times. The chain uses TRBV15 and TRBJ1-2; D is unclear. Trimming pared 3 bases from V and 1 base from J, leaving 6 bases between. Germline V lookup: CDR1 LNHNV, CDR2 YYDKDF (reference sequence). The CDR3 contains 13 residues. CDR3 loop: CATSSRLNYGYTF. CDR3 nucleotides: TGTGCCACCAGCAGCCGCCTTAACTATGGCTACACCTTC. The whole variable domain, filled in from reference TRBV15 and TRBJ1-2, reads DAMVIQNPRYQVTQFGKPVTLSCSQTLNHNVMYWYQQKSSQAPKLLFHYYDKDFNNEADTPDNFQSRRPNTSFCFLDIRSPGLGDTAMYLCATSSRLNYGYTFGSGTRLTVV.

V and J are TRBV15 and TRBJ1-1; D is undetermined. CDR1 is LNHNV and CDR2 is YYDKDF in the germline V gene (reference sequence). The V gene lost 4 bases and the J gene lost 6 bases, with 18 bases spanning the gap. The CDR3 has 15 amino acids. CDR3 DNA: TGTGCCACCAGCATCCAACCCGGCATTTATTCTGAAGCTTTCTTT. Amino acids: CATSIQPGIYSEAFF. The entire variable domain, with the rest obtained from reference TRBV15 and TRBJ1-1, is as follows: DAMVIQNPRYQVTQFGKPVTLSCSQTLNHNVMYWYQQKSSQAPKLLFHYYDKDFNNEADTPDNFQSRRPNTSFCFLDIRSPGLGDTAMYLCATSIQPGIYSEAFFGQGTRLTVV.

This clonotype occurred many times. V and J are TRBV20-1 and TRBJ2-5, with a possible D match to TRBD1 (6 bases). Trimming cost V 2 bases and J 5 bases, with 9 bases left between them. Germline V CDR1 and CDR2: DFQATT, SNEGSKA (reference sequence). This CDR3 has 12 residues. The CDR3 loop reads CSARLRGETQYF. The CDR3 nucleotides read TGCAGTGCTAGACTCAGGGGCGAGACCCAGTACTTC.

This clonotype was seen repeatedly, ten times or more. This chain connects TRBV12-3 or TRBV12-4 to TRBJ1-3, with D uncertain. Trimming removed 7 bases at V and 0 bases at J, with 7 bases between. The CDR3 runs to 13 residues. CDR3 coding DNA: TGTGCCAGCATTAGCCGCTCTGGAAACACCATATATTTT. This sequence encodes CASISRSGNTIYF.

The V call is TRBV7-9, the J call TRBJ1-1; D ambiguous. There are 12 residues in the CDR3. The V end lost 5 bases, the J end lost 6 bases, and 10 bases lay between the germline ends. Germline CDR1 and CDR2: SEHNR and FQNEAQ (reference sequence). The CDR3 protein is CASSKGEPEAFF. The CDR3 DNA sequence: TGTGCCAGCAGCAAGGGAGAGCCTGAAGCTTTCTTT. Filled out from reference TRBV7-9 and TRBJ1-1, the complete variable domain reads DTGVSQNPRHKITKRGQNVTFRCDPISEHNRLYWYRQTLGQGPEFLTYFQNEAQLEKSRLLSDRFSAERPKGSFSTLEIQRTEQGDSAMYLCASSKGEPEAFFGQGTRLTVV.

The table lists this clonotype with many counts. The V and J genes are TRBV9 and TRBJ1-5; D unclear. From germline, CDR1 is SGDLS and CDR2 YYNGEE. The CDR3 extends over 14 amino acids. V was clipped by 0 bases and J by 1 base, with 5 bases between them. The DNA of the CDR3 is TGTGCCAGCAGCGTAGGGGGAAGCAATCAGCCCCAGCATTTT. It codes for CASSVGGSNQPQHF.

This clonotype was found many times. V usage is TRBV12-3 or TRBV12-4 and J usage is TRBJ2-3, with 12 bases matching TRBD2. This CDR3 contains 15 residues. V lost 6 bases to trimming and J lost 2 bases; unmatched junction nucleotides: 3. CDR3 bases: TGTGCCAGCAGGCTAGCGGGAGGGCACACAGATACGCAGTATTTT. It encodes CASRLAGGHTDTQYF.

This clonotype came up a few times. This chain links TRBV3-1 with TRBJ2-7; D is ambiguous. The V and J ends lost 0 bases and 2 bases respectively, with 11 bases between them. Germline V CDR1 and CDR2: LGHDT, YNNKEL (reference sequence). CDR3 length: 15 residues. The CDR3 is CASSQELRDTYEQYF. The CDR3 DNA reads TGTGCCAGCAGCCAAGAGTTAAGGGATACCTACGAGCAGTACTTC.

This clonotype has a count of ten or more. The V call is TRBV7-2, the J call TRBJ1-4; the D gene is possibly TRBD1 (6 bases). In germline, CDR1 is SGHTA, CDR2 FQGNSA. The CDR3 runs to 17 residues. V lost 2 bases to trimming and J lost 6 bases, with 19 bases between them. CDR3 sequence: CASSLFRIRGGDEKLFF. The CDR3 region has the DNA TGTGCCAGCAGCTTATTTCGGATCAGGGGCGGGGATGAAAAACTGTTTTTT.

As concerns this clonotype: At one boundary the junction diverges from the germline segment, which might be a read error. The CDR3 here is CVSSSFGQGIYEQYF. As DNA, the CDR3 is TGTGTCAGCAGCTCTTTTGGACAGGGGATCTACGAGCAGTACTTC. The chain joins TRBV7-9 to TRBJ2-7, with 9 bases that match TRBD1. The V gene's germline CDR1 is SEHNR and CDR2 FQNEAQ (reference sequence). The CDR3 sequence is 15 residues long.

This chain connects TRBV5-4 to TRBJ1-2; TRBD1 matches 8 bases. This CDR3 region has 16 residues. Germline V gene sequence: CDR1 SGHNT, CDR2 YYREEE (reference sequence). After removal of 0 bases from V and 4 bases from J, the junction contained 8 bases not matched to a gene. CDR3 sequence (DNA): TGTGCCAGCAGCTTGGACAGGGGGAGCCGTGGCTATGGCTACACCTTC. Translating it yields CASSLDRGSRGYGYTF.

In this sample, this clonotype turned up many times. The chain uses TRBV7-6 and TRBJ2-1, with a weak D call TRBD2 (5 bases). Trimming removed 0 bases from V and 8 bases from J, with 11 bases in between. The germline V gene encodes CDR1 SGHVS and CDR2 FNYEAQ. The CDR3 is 14 amino acids. CDR3 in amino acids: CASSLAHPEDEQFF. CDR3 nucleotides: TGTGCCAGCAGCTTAGCGCACCCGGAGGATGAGCAGTTCTTC.

This clonotype was seen repeatedly, ten times or more. In nucleotides, the CDR3 is TGCAGTGCTAGAGCCGGGACAGGGTTGCCCGGGGAGCTGTTTTTT. Its protein product is CSARAGTGLPGELFF. The rearrangement links TRBV20-1 to TRBJ2-2; 9 positions agree with TRBD1. Unmatched junction bases numbered 6, after V lost 1 base and J lost 6 bases. The CDR3 runs 15 residues. Germline V gene sequence: CDR1 DFQATT, CDR2 SNEGSKA (reference sequence).

The chain joins TRBV10-1 to TRBJ2-1; 14 positions agree with TRBD2. The CDR3 consists of 15 residues. After removal of 6 bases from V and 8 bases from J, the junction contained 6 bases not matched to a gene. CDR1 WNHNN and CDR2 SYGVQD come from the germline V gene (reference sequence). The CDR3: CASRWGLAGVYEQFF. The CDR3 nucleotides are TGCGCCAGCAGGTGGGGACTAGCGGGAGTCTATGAGCAGTTCTTC.

The rearrangement uses TRBV19 and TRBJ1-4, with 7 bases matching TRBD1. The V segment lost 1 base and the J segment 8 bases; nucleotides outside the gene matches: 4. The CDR3 is 14 amino acids. Germline V gene lookup returns CDR1 LNHDA and CDR2 SQIVND (reference sequence). CDR3 sequence: CASSIATGQEKLFF. Written as DNA, the CDR3 is TGTGCCAGTAGTATAGCGACAGGGCAGGAAAAACTGTTTTTT.

This clonotype was seen a handful of times. One base away lies a much larger clone, so this may be a sequencing read error. The chain is built from TRBV25-1 and TRBJ2-1; D possibly corresponds to TRBD1 (6 bases). The CDR3 loop spans 15 amino acids. Looked up from germline, CDR1 is MGHDK and CDR2 is SYGVNS. The germline V and J ends were trimmed by 2 bases and 6 bases, with 14 bases remaining between them. DNA for the CDR3: TGTGCCAGCAGTGAAGGGGCAGGGGTACGCAATGAGCAGTTCTTC. Translated, it gives CASSEGAGVRNEQFF. Based on the CDR3 plus reference TRBV25-1 and TRBJ2-1, the full variable domain is EADIYQTPRYLVIGTGKKITLECSQTMGHDKMYWYQQDPGMELHLIHYSYGVNSTEKGDLSSESTVSRIRTEHFPLTLESARPSHTSQYLCASSEGAGVRNEQFFGPGTRLTVL.

This clonotype was observed at least ten times. The chain combines TRBV28 with TRBJ2-2, with D unresolved. Trimming left V 6 bases short and J 7 bases short, with 6 bases between. Germline lookup yields CDR1 MDHEN and CDR2 SYDVKM. The CDR3 spans 11 residues. CDR3 protein: CASSLYGELFF. In DNA form, the CDR3 reads TGTGCCAGCAGCTTGTACGGGGAGCTGTTTTTT.

The sample holds a few counts of this clonotype. The chain joins TRBV20-1 to TRBJ1-2; unclear D gene. Germline V gives CDR1 DFQATT, CDR2 SNEGSKA (reference sequence). Between the trimmed V and J ends, which lost 6 bases and 8 bases, there was a span of 13 bases. This CDR3 region has 11 residues. The CDR3 DNA is TGCAGTGCGTGGGCCCGTAGGGGCTACACCTTC. Translated: CSAWARRGYTF.

This clonotype was detected many times. The chain carries TRBV6-6 and TRBJ2-3; no clear D. Looked up from germline, CDR1 is MNHNY and CDR2 is SVGAGI (reference sequence). V gave up 0 bases and J gave up 4 bases, with 8 bases separating them. The CDR3 is 14 residues long. The CDR3 is CASSYSPGADTQYF. CDR3 sequence (DNA): TGTGCCAGCAGTTACTCCCCGGGCGCAGATACGCAGTATTTT.

For this clonotype: This may be a read error, as it is one base from a much larger clone. This rearrangement joins TRBV6-5 to TRBJ1-3; D call uncertain. CDR1 is MNHEY, CDR2 SVGAGI, per germline. The CDR3 totals 14 residues. The CDR3 DNA follows: TGTGCCAGCAGATACTCGAATTCTGGAAACACCATATATTTT. Amino acids: CASRYSNSGNTIYF.

This clonotype was detected many times. This rearrangement joins TRBV9 to TRBJ2-2; TRBD2 agrees at 7 bases. Trimming removed 9 bases from V and 4 bases from J; junction bases left unmatched: 12. Per the germline V gene, CDR1 is SGDLS and CDR2 is YYNGEE. The CDR3 has 15 residues. CDR3 nucleotides: TGTGCCACCCTAAGAGGCGGGAGTCTCACCGGGGAGCTGTTTTTT. Its protein product is CATLRGGSLTGELFF.

This chain joins TRBV12-3 or TRBV12-4 and TRBJ1-1, with D perhaps matching TRBD1 (6 bases). The CDR3 loop spans 12 amino acids. V lost 6 bases and J lost 5, with 10 bases in between. CDR3 region: CASRTGWTEAFF. The DNA of the CDR3 is TGTGCCAGCAGAACAGGGTGGACTGAAGCTTTCTTT.

About this clonotype itself: Possible read error: a much larger clone is one base away. This chain uses TRBV2 with TRBJ1-2, with 11 nucleotides matching TRBD1. CDR1 and CDR2 (germline): SNHLY, FYNNEI. The trim removed 4 bases at V and 8 bases at J, leaving 12 bases unmatched. This CDR3 is 16 amino acids long. The CDR3 nucleotides are TGTGCCAGCAGTGGCCGGACAGGGGGCCCAGGGGAGGGCTACACCTTC. Its protein product is CASSGRTGGPGEGYTF.

The chain joins TRBV28 to TRBJ1-2; D possibly corresponds to TRBD1 (5 bases). Germline V gene lookup returns CDR1 MDHEN and CDR2 SYDVKM. The CDR3 length is 14 residues. The germline V and J ends were trimmed by 6 bases and 0 bases, with 11 bases remaining between them. CDR3: CASRGGAPNYGYTF. As DNA, the CDR3 is TGTGCCAGCAGGGGTGGGGCCCCTAACTATGGCTACACCTTC.

The count of this clonotype is one. The junction departs from the called germline gene at one end, perhaps through a read error. CDR3 sequence (DNA): TGTGCCACCAGCCGGGGATTGGACACGGCCTTCTCTGGGGCCAACGTCCCGACTTTC. Translation gives CATSRGLDTAFSGANVPTF. The chain joins TRBV11-2 to TRBJ2-6, with D possibly called TRBD1 or TRBD2 (5 bases each). Germline V gives CDR1 SGHAT, CDR2 FQNNGV. The CDR3 spans 19 residues.

This clonotype has just one count. V and J are TRBV5-8 and TRBJ2-5, with 8 bases fitting TRBD2. The germline gives CDR1 SGHTS, CDR2 YDEGEE. The CDR3 has 16 amino acids. The V and J ends lost 4 bases and 0 bases, in that order; junction bases with no gene match: 8. The DNA for the CDR3 is TGTGCCAGCAGCGCGAGGAGCGGGAGACACCAAGAGACCCAGTACTTC. Translation gives CASSARSGRHQETQYF.

This chain uses TRBV20-1 with TRBJ2-7, with a weak D call TRBD2 (5 bases). This CDR3 is 12 amino acids long. Germline V gene data show CDR1 as DFQATT and CDR2 as SNEGSKA (reference sequence). CDR3 loop: CSIVGVAHEQYF. CDR3 sequence (DNA): TGCAGCATAGTGGGAGTCGCCCACGAGCAGTACTTC.

This clonotype appeared many times. V is TRBV13 and J is TRBJ1-6; D gene unclear. The CDR3 consists of 14 residues. Trimming stripped 4 bases from V and 5 bases from J, with 9 bases between. The germline CDR1 and CDR2 sequences are PRHDT and FYEKMQ (reference sequence). CDR3 bases: TGTGCCAGCAGCTGGCATGGAAATAATTCACCCCTCCACTTT. Residues: CASSWHGNNSPLHF.

About this clonotype itself: Given a much more abundant clone one base away, this may be a read error. The chain joins TRBV6-1 to TRBJ2-1; 7 bases match TRBD2. CDR3 size: 16 residues. The ends lost 5 bases at V and 3 bases at J; junction bases unmatched: 10. The germline V gene encodes CDR1 MNHNS and CDR2 SASEGT. The CDR3 spells CASSQFGGGNYNEQFF. The DNA for the CDR3 is TGTGCCAGCAGTCAATTCGGCGGGGGTAACTACAATGAGCAGTTCTTC.

With regard to this clonotype: Given a much more abundant clone one base away, this may be a read error. The chain links TRBV9 to TRBJ1-4; 8 bases map to TRBD1. This CDR3 is built from 16 residues. CDR1 and CDR2 (germline): SGDLS, YYNGEE. CDR3: CASSVGGRGRDETLFF. As DNA, the CDR3 is TGTGCCAGCAGCGTAGGGGGCAGGGGGCGCGATGAAACACTGTTTTTT.